A selection of T cell receptor beta chains follows, all from one sample in a study of T-cell memory formation after mild COVID-19. TCRdb fed the 5' RACE reads into MiXCR, producing one record per CDR3 protein. In the table there are around 300,000 distinct CDR3 sequences, approximately 15% of which are singletons. Sequencing was done on a sample of PBMCs or a T cell subset sorted from them (not recorded which). The receptors originated from a man aged 18 to 29 who had mild COVID-19 (a few samples of this study predate the infection). Cell type and time point are not known. The conserved cysteine and the conserved F or W are not part of the CDR3 here. Each record gives: D gene, V gene, CDR3 protein. A D gene is named only where the DNA matches it firmly.

d_call: .
v_call: TRBV5-1
cdr3_aa: ASSLGWETQY

d_call: .
v_call: TRBV5-1
cdr3_aa: ASSPFSSGANVLT

d_call: .
v_call: TRBV5-1
cdr3_aa: ASSPHSGHTQETQY

d_call: .
v_call: TRBV7-2
cdr3_aa: ASSTAATDAYEQY

d_call: .
v_call: TRBV5-4
cdr3_aa: ASSLGGSRNYGYT

d_call: TRBD2
v_call: TRBV5-1
cdr3_aa: ASSRVAGGPDEQF

d_call: TRBD1
v_call: TRBV6-5
cdr3_aa: ASRQGARTEAF

d_call: TRBD1
v_call: TRBV19
cdr3_aa: ASNTGQGTHEQY

d_call: .
v_call: TRBV4-3
cdr3_aa: ASSPSDGNGYT

d_call: .
v_call: TRBV3-1
cdr3_aa: ASSQASGNIQY

d_call: .
v_call: TRBV7-2
cdr3_aa: ASSFTPDTEAF

d_call: TRBD2
v_call: TRBV20-1
cdr3_aa: SATHRGGSTDTQY

d_call: .
v_call: TRBV19
cdr3_aa: ASTIQPQGDTQY

d_call: .
v_call: TRBV5-1
cdr3_aa: ASSLTDLSYNEQF

d_call: .
v_call: TRBV30
cdr3_aa: AWSIGQETQY

d_call: TRBD2
v_call: TRBV10-3
cdr3_aa: AIRVAGAITDTQY

d_call: .
v_call: TRBV7-2
cdr3_aa: ASRGGAVKSIQY

d_call: TRBD1
v_call: TRBV6-2/TRBV6-3
cdr3_aa: ASSRQGDTGELF

d_call: .
v_call: TRBV6-5
cdr3_aa: ASKPTATANYGYT

d_call: .
v_call: TRBV13
cdr3_aa: ASSLVQGTAYEQY

d_call: .
v_call: TRBV6-4
cdr3_aa: ASSEYATTEAF

d_call: TRBD1
v_call: TRBV6-5
cdr3_aa: ASSLGQGAFDEKLF

d_call: TRBD2
v_call: TRBV5-6
cdr3_aa: ASRKRGGLAGGMGDTQY

d_call: .
v_call: TRBV27
cdr3_aa: ASSFLARGGSPLH

d_call: .
v_call: TRBV20-1
cdr3_aa: SARAGWSNQPQH

d_call: TRBD2
v_call: TRBV20-1
cdr3_aa: SAIRDYNTGEMF

d_call: TRBD1
v_call: TRBV20-1
cdr3_aa: SALAGGRIQY

d_call: .
v_call: TRBV5-1
cdr3_aa: ASSFDRMGNSPLH

d_call: .
v_call: TRBV11-2
cdr3_aa: ASSLGARSSYNEQF

d_call: TRBD1
v_call: TRBV6-2/TRBV6-3
cdr3_aa: ASSYSMSADRVDQPQH

d_call: .
v_call: TRBV20-1
cdr3_aa: SAASGAHTDTQY

d_call: .
v_call: TRBV20-1
cdr3_aa: SARDRINYGYT

d_call: .
v_call: TRBV10-1
cdr3_aa: ASSDSYPGDTQY

d_call: .
v_call: TRBV5-1
cdr3_aa: ASSLDPNQPQH

d_call: TRBD2
v_call: TRBV7-2
cdr3_aa: ASRRTSGHTDTQY

d_call: .
v_call: TRBV7-2
cdr3_aa: ASSLGGPDNQPQH

d_call: TRBD2
v_call: TRBV10-3
cdr3_aa: ATTHGLGETQY

d_call: .
v_call: TRBV5-1
cdr3_aa: ASSFGPDNNEQF

d_call: .
v_call: TRBV29-1
cdr3_aa: SAGGRGGNPTQY

d_call: TRBD1
v_call: TRBV6-5
cdr3_aa: ASSYLTGGGQY

d_call: TRBD2
v_call: TRBV28
cdr3_aa: AIQGRRGGKKDTQY